This is a list of T cell receptor beta chains from one sample in a study of blood T cell repertoires in COVID-19. Profiling relied on immunoSEQ multiplex PCR, and the TCRdb table lists in-frame clones only, not all of them. The table has about 330,000 clones, about 92% seen once. The sample consisted of PBMCs or T cells enriched from blood (not recorded which). The receptors derive from a woman between 25 and 40 years old who had recovered from COVID-19. Each CDR3 is given with its conserved first and last residue. The order of the fields is clone size, D gene, J gene, V gene, CDR3 protein, CDR3 DNA. A D gene is named only where the DNA matches it firmly. For some rows the clone size is stated as once, few or many, or as a class when expanded; others skip it.

>NA|NA|TRBJ1-1|TRBV7-2
CASSLIGSQAAFF
TGTGCCAGCAGCTTAATCGGCAGCCAAGCGGCTTTCTTT
>NA|TRBD1|TRBJ2-1|TRBV10-3
CAISPGQGTYNEQFF
TGTGCCATCAGCCCCGGACAGGGTACCTACAATGAGCAGTTCTTC
>NA|TRBD1|TRBJ2-7|TRBV6-5
CASRKSTGQRGEQYF
TGTGCCAGCAGGAAATCCACGGGACAGAGAGGCGAGCAGTACTTC
>NA|TRBD2|TRBJ2-1|TRBV15
CATSRTIERGNNEQFF
TGTGCCACCAGCAGGACCATCGAGCGGGGGAACAATGAGCAGTTCTTC
>NA|NA|TRBJ2-3|TRBV4-3
CASSQGPGGGTDTQYF
TGCGCCAGCAGCCAAGGCCCCGGCGGGGGCACAGATACGCAGTATTTT
>NA|NA|TRBJ2-1|TRBV4-2
CASSQVKSSYNEQFF
TGTGCCAGCAGCCAAGTAAAGAGCTCCTACAATGAGCAGTTCTTC
>once|NA|TRBJ2-2|TRBV5-8
CASSPGTLNTGELFF
TGTGCCAGCAGCCCCGGGACATTGAACACCGGGGAGCTGTTTTTT
>few|TRBD1|TRBJ2-1|TRBV19
CASSRTGYNEQFF
TGTGCCAGTAGCCGGACAGGCTACAATGAGCAGTTCTTC
>NA|TRBD1|TRBJ1-1|TRBV7-8
CASSLRDRGNTEAFF
TGTGCCAGCAGCCTTCGGGACAGGGGGAACACTGAAGCTTTCTTT
>NA|TRBD2|TRBJ2-5|TRBV27
CASSLERGGETQYF
TGTGCCAGCAGTTTGGAGCGGGGGGGGGAGACCCAGTACTTC
>NA|TRBD1|TRBJ1-1|TRBV19
CASRLTGDNTEAFF
TGTGCCAGTAGGTTAACAGGGGATAACACTGAAGCTTTCTTT
>once|NA|TRBJ2-5|TRBV24-1
CATSGSAQETQYF
TGTGCCACCAGTGGCAGCGCGCAAGAGACCCAGTACTTC
>NA|NA|TRBJ1-5|TRBV19
CASSIVGQGQPQHF
TGTGCCAGTAGTATAGTGGGCCAGGGGCAGCCCCAGCATTTT
>NA|NA|TRBJ2-1|TRBV28
CASSSPEGSISYNEQFF
TGTGCCAGCAGTTCCCCGGAGGGGTCCATCTCCTACAATGAGCAGTTCTTC
>NA|TRBD1|TRBJ1-3|TRBV28
CASSIRGLPGNTIYF
TGTGCCAGCAGTATCAGGGGGCTACCTGGAAACACCATATATTTT
>few|TRBD1|TRBJ1-5|TRBV2
CASRNFPGQGAFQPQHF
TGTGCCAGTCGAAATTTTCCGGGACAGGGGGCTTTTCAGCCCCAGCATTTT
>NA|TRBD1|TRBJ1-1|TRBV19
CASSIRARTGEAFF
TGTGCCAGTAGTATCAGGGCCCGGACAGGAGAAGCTTTCTTT
>NA|TRBD1|TRBJ2-1|TRBV4-1
CASKGQRYNEQFF
TGCGCCAGCAAGGGACAGAGATACAATGAGCAGTTCTTC
>NA|NA|TRBJ2-3|TRBV5-1
CASSLERTDTQYF
TGCGCCAGCAGCTTGGAGAGAACAGATACGCAGTATTTT
>NA|NA|TRBJ1-2|TRBV5-6
CASRREGYGYTF
TGTGCCAGCCGCCGGGAGGGCTATGGCTACACCTTC
>NA|TRBD2|TRBJ2-3|TRBV27
CASSPRHPGTSGGITQYF
TGTGCCAGCAGTCCAAGGCACCCCGGGACTAGCGGGGGGATTACGCAGTATTTT
>NA|TRBD1|TRBJ1-4|TRBV4-3
CASRMTGTANEKLFF
TGCGCCAGCAGGATGACTGGGACAGCGAATGAAAAACTGTTTTTT
>NA|NA|TRBJ2-1|TRBV2
CASSARIGQFF
TGTGCCAGCAGTGCCAGGATTGGGCAGTTCTTC
>NA|NA|TRBJ2-7|TRBV3-1/TRBV3-2
CASSQARGSSYEQYF
TGTGCCAGCAGCCAAGCCAGGGGAAGCTCCTACGAGCAGTACTTC
>NA|NA|TRBJ1-2|TRBV2
CASSAPSGVNPGYTF
TGTGCCAGCAGTGCCCCTTCGGGAGTTAATCCCGGCTACACCTTC
>NA|TRBD1|TRBJ1-5|TRBV28
CASIKTGKQPQHF
TGTGCCAGCATTAAGACAGGGAAACAGCCCCAGCATTTT
>NA|NA|TRBJ1-4|TRBV28
CASSLGSYNEKLFF
TGTGCCAGCAGTTTAGGGAGTTACAATGAAAAACTGTTTTTT
>NA|TRBD1|TRBJ1-1|TRBV9
CASSAPGQGRTEAFF
TGTGCCAGCAGCGCCCCGGGACAGGGAAGGACTGAAGCTTTCTTT
>NA|NA|TRBJ2-2|TRBV6-2/TRBV6-3
CASSYPVGELFF
TGTGCCAGCAGTTACCCGGTCGGGGAGCTGTTTTTT
>NA|NA|TRBJ2-1|TRBV2
CASSPTSFEQFF
TGTGCCAGCAGTCCGACTAGTTTTGAGCAGTTCTTC
>NA|NA|TRBJ1-5|TRBV6-5
CASKETGMGQPQHF
TGTGCCAGTAAAGAAACAGGCATGGGCCAGCCCCAGCATTTT
>NA|NA|TRBJ2-1|TRBV5-1
CASTLTGSLSYNEQFF
TGCGCCAGTACTCTTACAGGGTCGCTCTCCTACAATGAGCAGTTCTTC
>NA|TRBD2|TRBJ2-7|TRBV28
CASSFRGGQSEQYF
TGTGCCAGCAGTTTCCGGGGGGGCCAAAGCGAGCAGTACTTC
>NA|TRBD1|TRBJ2-7|TRBV29-1
CSVGTGSYEQYF
TGCAGCGTTGGGACAGGCTCCTACGAGCAGTACTTC
>NA|TRBD1|TRBJ1-1|TRBV7-2
CASSLWTGTNTEAFF
TGTGCCAGCAGCCTATGGACAGGGACGAACACTGAAGCTTTCTTT
>NA|TRBD1|TRBJ2-7|TRBV2
CASSGQGLVYEQYF
TGTGCCAGCAGTGGACAGGGTCTGGTTTACGAGCAGTACTTC
>NA|TRBD2|TRBJ2-7|TRBV6-2/TRBV6-3
CASSYSKVLAGGPYEQYF
TGTGCCAGCAGTTACTCGAAGGTCCTAGCGGGGGGACCCTACGAGCAGTACTTC
>NA|NA|TRBJ2-7|TRBV9
CASSVAPTHSYEQYF
TGTGCCAGCAGCGTAGCCCCGACTCACTCCTACGAGCAGTACTTC
>few|TRBD2|TRBJ2-5|TRBV7-9
CASSLGLQETQYF
TGTGCCAGCAGCTTGGGACTACAGGAGACCCAGTACTTC
>NA|NA|TRBJ1-6|TRBV7-9
CASSLVRSSYNSPLHF
TGTGCCAGCAGCTTAGTACGGAGCTCCTATAATTCACCCCTCCACTTT
>NA|TRBD2|TRBJ2-3|TRBV25-1
CASSATWTSGSSDTQYF
TGTGCCAGCAGTGCCACTTGGACTAGCGGGAGTTCAGATACGCAGTATTTT
>NA|NA|TRBJ2-7|TRBV5-5
CASSFLGGMSSYEQYF
TGTGCCAGCAGCTTTTTGGGCGGGATGAGCTCCTACGAGCAGTACTTC
>NA|NA|TRBJ2-2|TRBV4-3
CASSQDTSGVLNTGELFF
TGCGCCAGCAGCCAAGACACCTCGGGGGTTTTAAACACCGGGGAGCTGTTTTTT
>NA|NA|TRBJ2-3|TRBV12-5
CASGLDGRSTDTQYF
TGTGCTAGTGGTTTGGACGGGAGAAGCACAGATACGCAGTATTTT
>NA|NA|TRBJ2-1|TRBV6-2/TRBV6-3
CASSYSDPAGQFF
TGTGCCAGCAGTTATTCTGATCCGGCGGGGCAGTTCTTC
>NA|NA|TRBJ1-1|TRBV3-1/TRBV3-2
CASSQVVGGGTEAFF
TGTGCCAGCAGCCAAGTGGTAGGGGGGGGCACTGAAGCTTTCTTT
>NA|NA|TRBJ2-5|TRBV5-1
CASSLGGTVGTQYF
TGCGCCAGCAGCTTGGGCGGGACGGTGGGGACCCAGTACTTC
>NA|TRBD1|TRBJ2-6|TRBV5-4
CASSLQGAGANVLTF
TGTGCCAGCAGCCTACAGGGGGCTGGGGCCAACGTCCTGACTTTC
>NA|TRBD1|TRBJ1-5|TRBV28
CASSLTGAQPQHF
TGTGCCAGCAGTTTAACAGGGGCCCAGCCCCAGCATTTT
>NA|TRBD1|TRBJ1-2|TRBV4-2
CASSQEAGGHGYTF
TGTGCCAGCAGCCAAGAAGCAGGGGGCCATGGCTACACCTTC
>NA|NA|TRBJ2-1|TRBV6-5
CASPPPGVRGQFF
TGTGCCAGCCCGCCACCCGGAGTTCGTGGGCAGTTCTTC
>NA|NA|TRBJ2-5|TRBV30
CAWRGGGMKTQYF
TGTGCCTGGAGGGGTGGAGGGATGAAGACCCAGTACTTC
>NA|TRBD1|TRBJ1-1|TRBV20-1
CSASRDSRAFF
TGCAGTGCGAGTAGGGACAGTAGAGCTTTCTTT
>NA|NA|TRBJ1-1|TRBV4-1
CASSQLLARGNTEAFF
TGCGCCAGCAGCCAACTGCTTGCCAGGGGAAACACTGAAGCTTTCTTT
>NA|NA|TRBJ1-1|TRBV21-1
CASSKDSVRKNTEAFF
TGTGCCAGCAGCAAAGATTCGGTCCGTAAGAACACTGAAGCTTTCTTT
>NA|NA|TRBJ2-7|TRBV28
CASSSLGLGVYEQYF
TGTGCCAGCAGTTCACTGGGGCTTGGTGTGTACGAGCAGTACTTC
>once|NA|TRBJ2-1|TRBV12-5
CASGGIVGGPSSYNEQFF
TGTGCTAGTGGTGGCATAGTGGGAGGACCAAGCTCCTACAATGAGCAGTTCTTC